A single sample is the source of the 30 T cell receptor beta chains below, sequenced in a study of shared clonotypes between healthy human individuals. TCRdb's table, derived via immunoSEQ multiplex PCR, lists solely in-frame clones and lacks some. The table has 2,500,000 or so clones, roughly 92% seen once. Sequencing was done on a sample of naive CD4+ T cells from PBMCs. Stated subset: CD45RA+ positively selected. The receptor source for this set is a man aged 18 to 29 in good health. Some clones in this sample may be carry-over from other donors' samples.

This clone was seen only once. The rearrangement uses TRBV6-5 and TRBJ2-7; TRBD1 or TRBD2 may be the D gene (5 bases each). The CDR3 sequence is 13 residues long. In germline, CDR1 is MNHEY, CDR2 SVGAGI. V gave up 7 bases and J gave up 6 bases, with 16 bases separating them. CDR3 DNA: TGTGCCAGCACTCCGTTTTCTGGGGGCGAGCAGTACTTC. Translated, it gives CASTPFSGGEQYF.

V usage is TRBV19 and J usage is TRBJ2-5; D possibly corresponds to TRBD1 (5 bases). Looked up from germline, CDR1 is LNHDA and CDR2 is SQIVND (reference sequence). The V and J ends lost 4 bases and 5 bases respectively, with 14 bases between them. The CDR3 has 14 residues. CDR3 in amino acids: CASSTTGAVETQYF. The CDR3 DNA reads as TGTGCCAGTAGTACGACTGGGGCAGTCGAGACCCAGTACTTC. Full variable domain (remainder filled in from reference TRBV19 and TRBJ2-5): DGGITQSPKYLFRKEGQNVTLSCEQNLNHDAMYWYRQDPGQGLRLIYYSQIVNDFQKGDIAEGYSVSREKKESFPLTVTSAQKNPTAFYLCASSTTGAVETQYFGPGTRLLVL.

Concerning this clone itself: The same CDR3 can be traced to other DNA sequences in this sample. The J gene is TRBJ2-7, the V gene TRBV7-9, with a tentative D call TRBD2 (5 bases). From germline, CDR1 is SEHNR and CDR2 FQNEAQ (reference sequence). V was pared by 1 base and J by 2 bases, with 9 bases between. This CDR3 comprises 14 residues. The CDR3 nucleotides are TGTGCCAGCAGCTTAGGGACGGGGACCTACGAGCAGTACTTC. Protein product: CASSLGTGTYEQYF.

This clone was found once. The chain recombines TRBV5-8 with TRBJ1-2; weak D call: TRBD1 (5 bases). The germline V gene has CDR1 SGHTS and CDR2 YDEGEE. Trimming took 1 base from V and 7 from J, leaving 17 bases between them. The CDR3 is 15 amino acids. The CDR3 DNA reads TGTGCCAGCAGCTTGTCCCGGGACCCGGCGCGTGGCTACACCTTC. Its protein product is CASSLSRDPARGYTF. The complete variable domain, with remaining parts taken from reference TRBV5-8 and TRBJ1-2, reads EAGVTQSPTHLIKTRGQQATLRCSPISGHTSVYWYQQALGLGLQFLLWYDEGEERNRGNFPPRFSGRQFPNYSSELNVNALELEDSALYLCASSLSRDPARGYTFGSGTRLTVV.

A word on this clone: Germline and junction disagree at one end, which may indicate a read error. The rearrangement links TRBV4-3 to TRBJ1-5; D is ambiguous. Germline V gene lookup returns CDR1 LGHNA and CDR2 YSLEER. This CDR3 is built from 15 residues. As DNA, the CDR3 is TGCGCCAACAGCGCTATACTAAATAGCAATCAGCCCCAGCATTTT. Residues: CANSAILNSNQPQHF.

The rearrangement uses TRBV5-6 and TRBJ1-1; a weak D match, TRBD1 (6 bases). There are 15 residues in the CDR3. Germline V gene lookup returns CDR1 SGHDT and CDR2 YYEEEE. The V and J ends lost 3 bases and 4 bases respectively, with 16 bases between them. CDR3 in amino acids: CASSWGGGRGTEAFF. In nucleotides, the CDR3 is TGTGCCAGCAGCTGGGGTGGGGGGCGAGGCACTGAAGCTTTCTTT.

V is TRBV7-9 and J is TRBJ1-4; TRBD1 might be the D (6 bases). The germline V and J ends were trimmed by 5 bases and 3 bases, with 19 bases remaining between them. CDR3 length: 17 amino acids. CDR1 and CDR2 from the germline V gene are SEHNR and FQNEAQ (reference sequence). The CDR3 sequence: CASSQFGAGDSNEKLFF. The CDR3 DNA is TGTGCCAGCAGCCAGTTTGGGGCAGGGGATTCTAATGAAAAACTGTTTTTT.

The rearrangement joins TRBV28 to TRBJ2-7; D perhaps matches TRBD1 (6 bases). CDR1 MDHEN and CDR2 SYDVKM come from the germline V gene. CDR3 length: 14 residues. Trimming pared 6 bases from V and 5 bases from J, leaving 17 bases between. The DNA of the CDR3 is TGTGCCAGCAGCTGGGTAGGGGGTAGCGACGAGCAGTACTTC. This sequence encodes CASSWVGGSDEQYF.

The chain combines TRBV19 with TRBJ2-1; weak D call: TRBD2 (6 bases). Trimming removed 7 bases at V and 8 bases at J, with 18 bases between. CDR1 is LNHDA, CDR2 SQIVND, per germline (reference sequence). This CDR3 spans 14 amino acids. CDR3: CASMGTGLRHEQFF. The CDR3 DNA follows: TGTGCCAGTATGGGGACTGGGCTCCGACATGAGCAGTTCTTC.

To note about this clone: Other DNA sequences of this sample code for an identical CDR3. The rearrangement uses TRBV5-6 and TRBJ1-3; D is unresolved. V dropped 0 bases and J dropped 4 bases, with 2 bases sitting between them. CDR3 length: 12 amino acids. Germline V gene data show CDR1 as SGHDT and CDR2 as YYEEEE. Here the CDR3 DNA reads TGTGCCAGCAGCTTGGGGGGAAACACCATATATTTT. It specifies CASSLGGNTIYF.

The chain links TRBV4-3 to TRBJ2-5; TRBD2 might be the D (6 bases). The J call may be faulty, since TRBJ2-7 better matches the DNA end. Germline V gene sequence: CDR1 LGHNA, CDR2 YSLEER. This CDR3 contains 16 residues. In DNA, the CDR3 is TGCGCCAGCAGCCAAGACCGGGACTCGACCACCTACGAGCAGTACTTC. Its protein is CASSQDRDSTTYEQYF.

The CDR3 DNA sequence: TGTGCCAGCAGCGTAGGGGGGAACACAGATACGCAGTATTTT. Its protein product is CASSVGGNTDTQYF. The rearrangement uses TRBV9 and TRBJ2-3; the D gene could be TRBD1 or TRBD2 (5 bases each). CDR3 size: 14 residues. V lost 0 bases and J lost 2, with 7 bases in between. Germline CDR1 SGDLS, CDR2 YYNGEE.

V usage is TRBV11-3 and J usage is TRBJ2-1; TRBD2 matches 9 bases. The CDR3 sequence is 16 residues long. Looked up from germline, CDR1 is SGHNT and CDR2 is YENEEA. The J segment lost 8 bases and the V segment lost 5 bases, leaving 13 bases of the junction unmatched. This CDR3 reads CASSPSKSSGRHEQFF. The CDR3 coding sequence is TGTGCCAGCAGCCCGAGTAAGAGTAGCGGGAGACATGAGCAGTTCTTC.

This chain joins TRBV5-1 and TRBJ2-4; 11 nucleotides match TRBD1. The ends lost 2 bases at V and 7 bases at J; junction bases unmatched: 8. The CDR3 sequence is 16 residues long. Germline V gene lookup returns CDR1 SGHRS and CDR2 YFSETQ. In nucleotides, the CDR3 is TGCGCCAGCAGCTTCCCTGGGACAGGGGGGGAGAACATTCAGTACTTC. Encoded protein: CASSFPGTGGENIQYF.

The rearrangement uses TRBV9 and TRBJ2-1; the D is unclear. This CDR3 is built from 15 residues. V lost 2 bases and J lost 3, with 12 bases in between. Germline-derived CDR1 and CDR2 are SGDLS and YYNGEE. In DNA form, the CDR3 reads TGTGCCAGCAGCGTTCGCGGAGACGTCTACAATGAGCAGTTCTTC. This codes for CASSVRGDVYNEQFF.

The chain carries TRBV30 and TRBJ2-7, with D perhaps TRBD2 (6 bases). Germline values: CDR1 GTSNPN, CDR2 SVGIG (reference sequence). The CDR3 is made up of 13 amino acids. Trimming cost V 4 bases and J 3 bases, with 13 bases left between them. CDR3 coding DNA: TGTGCCTGGAATCCGGGAGCCAACTACGAGCAGTACTTC. It translates to CAWNPGANYEQYF. The full variable domain, rest sourced from reference TRBV30 and TRBJ2-7, is SQTIHQWPATLVQPVGSPLSLECTVEGTSNPNLYWYRQAAGRGLQLLFYSVGIGQISSEVPQNLSASRPQDRQFILSSKKLLLSDSGFYLCAWNPGANYEQYFGPGTRLTVT.

This chain connects TRBV7-9 to TRBJ2-1; 10 bases map to TRBD2. The V and J ends lost 5 bases and 0 bases, in that order; junction bases with no gene match: 1. Germline V gene data show CDR1 as SEHNR and CDR2 as FQNEAQ (reference sequence). The length of the CDR3 is 15 residues. The CDR3 spells CASSTSGTSYNEQFF. The CDR3 DNA follows: TGTGCCAGCAGCACTAGCGGGACCTCCTACAATGAGCAGTTCTTC.

DNA of the CDR3: TGCGCCAGCAGCCAAAACTCTCCATCGTACTATGGCTACACCTTC. This sequence encodes CASSQNSPSYYGYTF. V gene TRBV4-1 combines with J gene TRBJ1-2; D not resolved. V lost 2 bases, J lost 3 bases, and 13 bases lay in between. CDR1 is MGHRA, CDR2 YSYEKL, per germline. The CDR3 runs 15 residues.

V gene TRBV27 combines with J gene TRBJ2-7; D possibly corresponds to TRBD1 (6 bases). The CDR3 totals 16 residues. Between the trimmed V and J ends, which lost 1 base and 3 bases, there was a span of 16 bases. Germline V lookup: CDR1 MNHEY, CDR2 SMNVEV (reference sequence). The CDR3 reads CASSLYPGTLDYEQYF. Here the CDR3 DNA reads TGTGCCAGCAGTTTATACCCCGGGACACTGGACTACGAGCAGTACTTC.

The chain couples TRBV19 to TRBJ1-1; D is perhaps TRBD1 (6 bases). Germline V lookup: CDR1 LNHDA, CDR2 SQIVND (reference sequence). CDR3 length: 16 amino acids. V shed 5 bases and J shed 0 bases, with 16 bases lying between them. The CDR3, as DNA: TGTGCCAGTAGTGCCCAGACAGGACTAATGAACACTGAAGCTTTCTTT. Amino acids: CASSAQTGLMNTEAFF.

The rearrangement links TRBV5-1 to TRBJ1-1; D may be TRBD1 (6 bases). Germline values: CDR1 SGHRS, CDR2 YFSETQ. V was shortened by 0 bases and J by 0 bases, with 15 bases between the two germline ends. This CDR3 is built from 17 residues. CDR3: CASSLGLRGPMNTEAFF. Here the CDR3 DNA reads TGCGCCAGCAGCTTGGGCCTCAGGGGACCCATGAACACTGAAGCTTTCTTT. The variable domain in full, with the rest retrieved from reference TRBV5-1 and TRBJ1-1, is KAGVTQTPRYLIKTRGQQVTLSCSPISGHRSVSWYQQTPGQGLQFLFEYFSETQRNKGNFPGRFSGRQFSNSRSEMNVSTLELGDSALYLCASSLGLRGPMNTEAFFGQGTRLTVV.

As to this clone: The same CDR3 is also encoded by other DNA sequences in this sample. This chain joins TRBV10-3 and TRBJ1-4; D not certain. Trimming shortened V by 6 bases and J by 3 bases, and 8 bases separated the two germline ends. This CDR3 comprises 13 residues. CDR1 is ENHRY and CDR2 is SYGVKD in the germline V gene. CDR3 residues: CAISGGPNEKLFF. The CDR3 DNA reads TGTGCCATCAGCGGTGGTCCTAATGAAAAACTGTTTTTT.

This sequence joins TRBV7-2 and TRBJ2-2; D possibly corresponds to TRBD2 (5 bases). V shed 5 bases and J shed 6 bases, with 10 bases lying between them. Germline values: CDR1 SGHTA, CDR2 FQGNSA. This CDR3 region has 13 residues. CDR3 sequence reads: CASSISVSGELFF. For the CDR3, the DNA is TGTGCCAGCAGCATTAGCGTCTCCGGGGAGCTGTTTTTT.

J is TRBJ2-5 and V is TRBV5-3; D possibly corresponds to TRBD2 (5 bases). TRBV5-3 falls under the ORF class, with uncertain function. This CDR3 contains 13 residues. V lost 10 bases and J lost 7, with 20 bases in between. The CDR3 loop reads CAPELIRGRTQYF. The CDR3 DNA reads TGTGCCCCCGAGTTGATCCGGGGTAGGACCCAGTACTTC.

As regards this clone: Other DNA sequences from this sample encode an identical CDR3 as well. CDR3 loop: CASSLLRETEAFF. The CDR3 DNA sequence: TGTGCCAGCAGCTTACTGAGAGAGACTGAAGCTTTCTTT. The V and J genes are TRBV7-3 and TRBJ1-1, with D uncertain. V lost 2 bases to trimming and J lost 5 bases, with 9 bases between them. Germline-derived CDR1 and CDR2 are SGHTA and FQGTGA. The CDR3 covers 13 residues.

The chain is built from TRBV5-8 and TRBJ2-7, with 7 bases lining up with TRBD2. With 2 bases clipped from V and 1 base from J, the junction kept 3 bases outside the gene matches. Germline V gives CDR1 SGHTS, CDR2 YDEGEE. The CDR3 contains 14 residues. Here the CDR3 reads CASSFASGSYEQYF. In DNA form, the CDR3 reads TGTGCCAGCAGCTTCGCTAGCGGTTCCTACGAGCAGTACTTC.

CDR3 nucleotides: TGTGCCAGCGGGTCCTATCCGAACACCGGGGAGCTGTTTTTT. As protein: CASGSYPNTGELFF. V gene TRBV28 combines with J gene TRBJ2-2; no firm D call. CDR1 and CDR2 from the germline V gene are MDHEN and SYDVKM. Between the trimmed V and J ends, which lost 8 bases and 0 bases, there was a span of 10 bases. This CDR3 comprises 14 residues.

The rearrangement uses TRBV7-9 and TRBJ1-1; TRBD1 aligns across 11 bases. Unmatched junction bases numbered 10, after V lost 5 bases and J lost 5 bases. The CDR3 has 16 residues. Germline values: CDR1 SEHNR, CDR2 FQNEAQ (reference sequence). This CDR3 is CASSPGQGASLTEAFF. The DNA for the CDR3 is TGTGCCAGCAGCCCCGGACAGGGGGCATCGTTGACTGAAGCTTTCTTT. Supplemented by reference TRBV7-9 and TRBJ1-1, the full variable domain reads DTGVSQNPRHKITKRGQNVTFRCDPISEHNRLYWYRQTLGQGPEFLTYFQNEAQLEKSRLLSDRFSAERPKGSFSTLEIQRTEQGDSAMYLCASSPGQGASLTEAFFGQGTRLTVV.

The chain uses TRBV2 and TRBJ1-4; D gene ambiguous. CDR1 is SNHLY and CDR2 is FYNNEI in the germline V gene. The germline V and J ends were trimmed by 6 bases and 2 bases, with 16 bases remaining between them. This CDR3 comprises 16 residues. CDR3 in DNA: TGTGCCAGCAGGAGGGTGACGGGAGGGACTAATGAAAAACTGTTTTTT. Amino acids: CASRRVTGGTNEKLFF.

This clone was found once. The chain links TRBV7-2 to TRBJ2-7, with 9 bases that match TRBD1. CDR1 SGHTA and CDR2 FQGNSA come from the germline V gene. The CDR3 covers 14 residues. The ends lost 6 bases at V and 6 bases at J; junction bases unmatched: 9. The CDR3 protein is CASREQGASGEQYF. The CDR3 DNA reads as TGTGCCAGCAGGGAACAGGGGGCTTCTGGCGAGCAGTACTTC.